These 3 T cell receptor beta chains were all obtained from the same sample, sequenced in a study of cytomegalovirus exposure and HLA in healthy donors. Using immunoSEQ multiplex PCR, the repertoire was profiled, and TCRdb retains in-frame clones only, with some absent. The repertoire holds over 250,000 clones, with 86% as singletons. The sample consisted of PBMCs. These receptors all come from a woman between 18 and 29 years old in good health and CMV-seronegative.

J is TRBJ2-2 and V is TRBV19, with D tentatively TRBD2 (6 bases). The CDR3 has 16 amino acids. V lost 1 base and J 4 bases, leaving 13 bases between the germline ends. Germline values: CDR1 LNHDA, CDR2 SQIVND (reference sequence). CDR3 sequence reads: CASSIAPPGVTGELFF. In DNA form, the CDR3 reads TGTGCCAGTAGTATAGCCCCACCGGGAGTCACCGGGGAGCTGTTTTTT. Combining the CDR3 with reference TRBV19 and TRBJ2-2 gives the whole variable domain DGGITQSPKYLFRKEGQNVTLSCEQNLNHDAMYWYRQDPGQGLRLIYYSQIVNDFQKGDIAEGYSVSREKKESFPLTVTSAQKNPTAFYLCASSIAPPGVTGELFFGEGSRLTVL.

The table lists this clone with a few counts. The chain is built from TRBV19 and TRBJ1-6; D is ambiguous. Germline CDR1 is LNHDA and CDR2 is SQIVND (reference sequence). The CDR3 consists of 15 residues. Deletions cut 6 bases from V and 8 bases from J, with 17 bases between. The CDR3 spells CASSPSGRSDSPLHF. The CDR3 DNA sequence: TGTGCCAGTAGCCCCTCGGGAAGGTCTGATTCACCCCTCCACTTT.

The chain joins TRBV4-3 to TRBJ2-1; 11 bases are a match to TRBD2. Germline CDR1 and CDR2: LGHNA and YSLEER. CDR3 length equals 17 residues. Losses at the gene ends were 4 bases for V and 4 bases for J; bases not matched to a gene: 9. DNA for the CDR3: TGCGCCAGCAGCCCTAGAGATACTAGCGGGGGTTACAATGAGCAGTTCTTC. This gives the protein CASSPRDTSGGYNEQFF.